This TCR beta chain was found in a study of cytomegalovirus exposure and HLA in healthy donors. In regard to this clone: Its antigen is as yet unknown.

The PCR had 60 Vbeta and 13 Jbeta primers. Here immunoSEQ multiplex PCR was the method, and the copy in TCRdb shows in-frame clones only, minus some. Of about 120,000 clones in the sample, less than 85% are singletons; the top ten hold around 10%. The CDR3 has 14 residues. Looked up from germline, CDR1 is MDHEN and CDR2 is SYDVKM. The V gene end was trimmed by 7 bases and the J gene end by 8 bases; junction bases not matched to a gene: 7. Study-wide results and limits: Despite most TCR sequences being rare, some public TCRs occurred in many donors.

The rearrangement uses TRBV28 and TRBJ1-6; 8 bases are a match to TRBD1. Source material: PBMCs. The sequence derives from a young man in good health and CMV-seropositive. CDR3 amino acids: CASNLGDRHSPLHF. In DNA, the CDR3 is TGTGCCAGCAATCTGGGGGACAGGCATTCACCCCTCCACTTT.